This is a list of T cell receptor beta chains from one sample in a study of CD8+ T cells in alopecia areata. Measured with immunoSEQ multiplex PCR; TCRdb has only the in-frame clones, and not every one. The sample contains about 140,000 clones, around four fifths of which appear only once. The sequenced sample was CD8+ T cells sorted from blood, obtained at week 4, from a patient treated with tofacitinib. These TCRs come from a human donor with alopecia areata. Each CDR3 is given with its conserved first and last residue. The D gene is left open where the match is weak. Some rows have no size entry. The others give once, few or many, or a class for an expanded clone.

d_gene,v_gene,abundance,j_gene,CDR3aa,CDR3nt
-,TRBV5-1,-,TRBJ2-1,CASTHAEYNEQFF,TGCGCCAGCACGCACGCTGAATACAATGAGCAGTTCTTC
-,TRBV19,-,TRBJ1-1,CASSIWAGENTEAFF,TGTGCCAGTAGTATCTGGGCAGGGGAGAACACTGAAGCTTTCTTT
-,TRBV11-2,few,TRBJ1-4,CASSRFFSEKLFF,TGTGCCAGCAGCCGCTTCTTTAGTGAAAAACTGTTTTTT
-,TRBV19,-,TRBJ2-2,CASSIGWNTGELFF,TGTGCCAGTAGTATTGGTTGGAACACCGGGGAGCTGTTTTTT
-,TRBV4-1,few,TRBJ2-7,CASSQGAGDSMYEQYF,TGCGCCAGCAGCCAAGGGGCAGGGGACTCCATGTACGAGCAGTACTTC
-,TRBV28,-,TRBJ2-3,CASKRDSTDTQYF,TGTGCCAGCAAACGGGACTCCACAGATACGCAGTATTTT
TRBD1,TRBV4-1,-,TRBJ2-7,CASSRTRQGGMDEQYF,TGCGCCAGCAGCCGAACCAGACAGGGGGGAATGGACGAGCAGTACTTC
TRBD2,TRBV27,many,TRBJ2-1,CASSAASGGNNEQFF,TGTGCCAGCAGTGCAGCCAGCGGGGGAAACAATGAGCAGTTCTTC
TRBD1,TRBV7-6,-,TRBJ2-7,CASSLKLGDRDHEQYF,TGTGCCAGCAGCTTGAAGTTGGGGGACAGGGATCACGAGCAGTACTTC
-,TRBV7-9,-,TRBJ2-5,CASSSAREETQYF,TGTGCCAGCAGCTCGGCCAGGGAAGAGACCCAGTACTTC
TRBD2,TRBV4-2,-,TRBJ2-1,CASSQGGLAGSEEQFF,TGTGCCAGCAGCCAAGGGGGACTAGCGGGGAGTGAGGAGCAGTTCTTC
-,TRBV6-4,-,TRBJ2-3,CASSPGLLSDTQYF,TGTGCCAGCAGTCCGGGTCTTTTATCGGATACGCAGTATTTT
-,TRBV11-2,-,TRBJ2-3,CASSLFMGGDTQYF,TGTGCCAGCAGCTTATTCATGGGGGGAGATACGCAGTATTTT
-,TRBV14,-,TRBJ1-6,CASSQLRGYNSPLHF,TGTGCCAGCAGCCAACTTCGGGGTTATAATTCACCCCTCCACTTT
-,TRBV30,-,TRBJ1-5,CALSGGRTNQPQHF,TGTGCCCTTTCGGGGGGGCGAACCAATCAGCCCCAGCATTTT
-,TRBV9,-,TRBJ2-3,CASSVEGATDTQYF,TGTGCCAGCAGCGTGGAGGGGGCAACCGATACGCAGTATTTT
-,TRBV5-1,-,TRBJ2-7,CASSPLPGSSYEQYF,TGCGCCAGCAGCCCACTCCCGGGATCCTCCTACGAGCAGTACTTC
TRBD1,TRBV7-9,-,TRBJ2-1,CASSLAGTGGNEQFF,TGTGCCAGCAGCCTAGCCGGGACAGGGGGGAATGAGCAGTTCTTC
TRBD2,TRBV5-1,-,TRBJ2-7,CASSFVTSGYSYEQYF,TGCGCCAGCAGCTTCGTGACTAGCGGATATTCCTACGAGCAGTACTTC
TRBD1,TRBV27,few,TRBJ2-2,CASSWTGAGELFF,TGTGCCAGCAGCTGGACAGGGGCCGGGGAGCTGTTTTTT
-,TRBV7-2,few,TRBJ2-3,CASSPENTDTQYF,TGTGCCAGCAGCCCCGAAAACACAGATACGCAGTATTTT
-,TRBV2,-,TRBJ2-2,CASSSGWTGELFF,TGTGCCAGCAGTTCAGGGTGGACCGGGGAGCTGTTTTTT
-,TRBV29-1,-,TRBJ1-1,CSVGTGEAFF,TGCAGCGTCGGGACCGGAGAGGCTTTCTTT
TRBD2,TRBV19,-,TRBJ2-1,CASSVTSGREQFF,TGTGCCAGTAGTGTGACTAGCGGCAGGGAGCAGTTCTTC
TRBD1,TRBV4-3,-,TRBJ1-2,CASSQYRGQTYGYTF,TGCGCCAGCAGCCAATACAGGGGCCAAACCTATGGCTACACCTTC
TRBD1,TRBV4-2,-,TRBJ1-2,CASSQDRVVYTGGHGYTF,TGTGCCAGCAGCCAAGATAGAGTCGTCTATACAGGGGGCCATGGCTACACCTTC
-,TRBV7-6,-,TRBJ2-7,CASSFSENSYEQYF,TGTGCCAGCAGCTTCAGTGAGAACTCCTACGAGCAGTACTTC
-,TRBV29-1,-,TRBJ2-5,CSVGEGETQYF,TGCAGCGTAGGAGAGGGAGAGACCCAGTACTTC
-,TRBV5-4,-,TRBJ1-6,CASSLSGGSPLHF,TGTGCCAGCAGCTTGAGCGGAGGTTCACCCCTCCACTTT
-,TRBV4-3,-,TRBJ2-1,CASSQDSQFSGDEQFF,TGCGCCAGCAGCCAAGATTCACAGTTCTCAGGGGATGAGCAGTTCTTC
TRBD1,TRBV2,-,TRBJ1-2,CASKSDRGYGYTF,TGTGCCAGCAAATCGGACAGGGGCTATGGCTACACCTTC
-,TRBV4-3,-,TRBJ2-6,CASSQDRGTFSGANVLTF,TGCGCCAGCAGCCAAGACAGGGGCACCTTCTCTGGGGCCAACGTCCTGACTTTC
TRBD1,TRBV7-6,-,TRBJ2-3,CASSPQLGQGYTDTQYF,TGTGCCAGCAGCCCCCAATTGGGACAGGGGTACACAGATACGCAGTATTTT
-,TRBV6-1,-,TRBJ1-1,CASSEADSGSVAEAFF,TGTGCCAGCAGTGAAGCTGATTCGGGGAGCGTAGCTGAAGCTTTCTTT
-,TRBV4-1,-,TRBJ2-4,CASSQDWRVQYF,TGCGCCAGCAGCCAAGATTGGCGTGTTCAGTACTTC
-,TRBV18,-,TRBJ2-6,CASSPVAGAGANVLTF,TGTGCCAGCTCACCAGTCGCGGGTGCCGGGGCCAACGTCCTGACTTTC
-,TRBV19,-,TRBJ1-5,CASSLDLQPQHF,TGTGCCAGTAGTTTAGACCTCCAGCCCCAGCATTTT
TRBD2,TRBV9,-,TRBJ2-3,CASAAGGRLTDTQYF,TGTGCCAGCGCAGCGGGGGGACGACTAACAGATACGCAGTATTTT
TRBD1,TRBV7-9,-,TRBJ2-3,CASRTTDREIWSDTQYF,TGTGCCAGCAGGACGACCGACAGGGAAATATGGTCAGATACGCAGTATTTT
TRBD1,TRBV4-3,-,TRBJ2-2,CASSHLDRGNTGELFF,TGCGCCAGCAGCCATCTGGACAGGGGGAACACCGGGGAGCTGTTTTTT
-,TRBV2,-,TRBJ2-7,CASSDRGVEQYF,TGTGCCAGCAGTGATAGGGGGGTCGAGCAGTACTTC
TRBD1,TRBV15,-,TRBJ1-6,CATSRDRFNSPLHF,TGTGCCACCTCCCGGGACAGGTTTAATTCACCCCTCCACTTT
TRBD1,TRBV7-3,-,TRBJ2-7,CASSIGTGAYEQYF,TGTGCCAGCAGCATCGGGACAGGGGCCTACGAGCAGTACTTC
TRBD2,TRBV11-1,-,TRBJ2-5,CASSGVSSSGIETQYF,TGTGCCAGCAGCGGAGTTTCGTCTAGCGGAATAGAGACCCAGTACTTC
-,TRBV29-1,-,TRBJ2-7,CSGRIQGLRSYEQYF,TGCAGCGGGAGAATACAGGGTTTAAGATCGTACGAGCAGTACTTC
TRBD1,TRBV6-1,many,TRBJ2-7,CASSQWGQSSYEQYF,TGTGCCAGCTCCCAGTGGGGACAGAGCTCCTACGAGCAGTACTTC
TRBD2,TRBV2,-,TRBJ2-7,CASSDPGRIGEQYF,TGTGCCAGCAGTGACCCCGGGAGGATTGGCGAGCAGTACTTC
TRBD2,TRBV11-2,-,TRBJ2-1,CASQRGGNEQFF,TGTGCCAGCCAGCGGGGGGGAAATGAGCAGTTCTTC
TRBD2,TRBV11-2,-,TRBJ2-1,CASSLYIAGAYNEQFF,TGTGCCAGCAGCTTATACATAGCGGGGGCATACAATGAGCAGTTCTTC
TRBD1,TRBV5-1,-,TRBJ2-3,CASSLRQGYTDTQYF,TGCGCCAGCAGCTTACGACAGGGATACACAGATACGCAGTATTTT
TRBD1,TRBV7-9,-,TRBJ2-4,CASSSRAQGAENIQYF,TGTGCCAGCAGCTCGCGGGCCCAGGGGGCAGAAAACATTCAGTACTTC
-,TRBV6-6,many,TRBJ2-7,CASSYSLTGEQYF,TGTGCCAGCAGTTACTCGTTGACGGGCGAGCAGTACTTC
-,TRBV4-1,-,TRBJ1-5,CASSQDGGWRGNQPQHF,TGCGCCAGCAGCCAAGATGGAGGGTGGAGGGGCAATCAGCCCCAGCATTTT